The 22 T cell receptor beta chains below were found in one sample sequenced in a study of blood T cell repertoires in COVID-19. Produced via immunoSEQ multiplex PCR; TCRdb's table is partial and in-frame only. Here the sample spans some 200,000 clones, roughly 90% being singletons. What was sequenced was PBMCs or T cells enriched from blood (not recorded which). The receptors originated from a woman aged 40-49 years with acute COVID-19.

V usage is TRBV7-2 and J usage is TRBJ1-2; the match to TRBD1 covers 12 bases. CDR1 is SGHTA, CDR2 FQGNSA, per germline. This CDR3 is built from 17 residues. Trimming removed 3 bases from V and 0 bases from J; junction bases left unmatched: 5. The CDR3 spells CASSLDGTGGTNYGYTF. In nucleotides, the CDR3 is TGTGCCAGCAGCTTGGACGGGACAGGGGGCACTAACTATGGCTACACCTTC. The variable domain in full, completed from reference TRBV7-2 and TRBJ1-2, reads GAGVSQSPSNKVTEKGKDVELRCDPISGHTALYWYRQSLGQGLEFLIYFQGNSAPDKSGLPSDRFSAERTGGSVSTLTIQRTQQEDSAVYLCASSLDGTGGTNYGYTFGSGTRLTVV.

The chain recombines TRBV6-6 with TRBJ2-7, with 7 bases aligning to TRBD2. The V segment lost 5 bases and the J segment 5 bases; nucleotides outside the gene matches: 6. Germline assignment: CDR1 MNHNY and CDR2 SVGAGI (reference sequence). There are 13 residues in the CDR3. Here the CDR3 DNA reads TGTGCCAGCAGTCCCTTTGGGAGGGACGAGCAGTACTTC. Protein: CASSPFGRDEQYF.

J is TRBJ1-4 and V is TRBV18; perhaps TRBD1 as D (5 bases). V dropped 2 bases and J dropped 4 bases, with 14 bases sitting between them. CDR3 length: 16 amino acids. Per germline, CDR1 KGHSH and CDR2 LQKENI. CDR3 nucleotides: TGTGCCAGCTCACCAAGGCAAGGGGATGGTAATGAAAAACTGTTTTTT. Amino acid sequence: CASSPRQGDGNEKLFF. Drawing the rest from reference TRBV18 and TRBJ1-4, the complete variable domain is NAGVMQNPRHLVRRRGQEARLRCSPMKGHSHVYWYRQLPEEGLKFMVYLQKENIIDESGMPKERFSAEFPKEGPSILRIQQVVRGDSAAYFCASSPRQGDGNEKLFFGSGTQLSVL.

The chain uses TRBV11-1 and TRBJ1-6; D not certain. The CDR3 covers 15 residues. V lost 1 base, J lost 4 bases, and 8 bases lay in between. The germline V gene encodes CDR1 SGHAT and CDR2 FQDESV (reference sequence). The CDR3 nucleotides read TGTGCCAGCAGCTTAGGGCAGGCGTATAATTCACCCCTCCACTTT. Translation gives CASSLGQAYNSPLHF.

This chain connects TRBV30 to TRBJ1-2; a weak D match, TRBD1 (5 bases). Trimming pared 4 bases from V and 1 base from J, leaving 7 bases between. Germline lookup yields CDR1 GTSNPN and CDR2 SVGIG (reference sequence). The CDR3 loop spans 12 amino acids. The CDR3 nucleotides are TGTGCCTGGATCCAGGGTAACTATGGCTACACCTTC. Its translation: CAWIQGNYGYTF.

CDR3 in DNA: TGTGCCAGCTCACCACAACAGGGCCGGGATCAGCCCCAGCATTTT. Its protein is CASSPQQGRDQPQHF. V gene TRBV18 combines with J gene TRBJ1-5, with D tentatively TRBD1 (6 bases). Germline V gene lookup returns CDR1 KGHSH and CDR2 LQKENI. The ends were cut back, 1 base at V and 5 bases at J, with 12 bases in the middle. The CDR3 consists of 15 residues.

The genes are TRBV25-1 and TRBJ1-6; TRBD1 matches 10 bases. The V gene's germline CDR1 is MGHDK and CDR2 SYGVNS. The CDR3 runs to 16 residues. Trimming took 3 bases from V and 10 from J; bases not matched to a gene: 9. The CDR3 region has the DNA TGTGCCAGCAGTGATTTTGGGGGACAGGGGCTATCACCCCTCCACTTT. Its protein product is CASSDFGGQGLSPLHF.

DNA of the CDR3: TGTGCCAGCTCCAGAGCGGGGGGCAAGGGCAATGAGCAGTTCTTC. It translates to CASSRAGGKGNEQFF. This rearrangement joins TRBV9 to TRBJ2-1, with 9 bases aligning to TRBD2. The J segment lost 6 bases and the V segment lost 7 bases, leaving 11 bases of the junction unmatched. The V gene's germline CDR1 is SGDLS and CDR2 YYNGEE. This CDR3 is built from 15 residues.

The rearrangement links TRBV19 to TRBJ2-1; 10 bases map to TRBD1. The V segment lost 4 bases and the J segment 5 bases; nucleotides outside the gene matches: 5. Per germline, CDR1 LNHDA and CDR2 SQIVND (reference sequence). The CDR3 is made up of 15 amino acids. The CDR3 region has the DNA TGTGCCAGTAGTACGGGACAGGGGATACACAATGAGCAGTTCTTC. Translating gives CASSTGQGIHNEQFF. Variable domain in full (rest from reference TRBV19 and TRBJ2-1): DGGITQSPKYLFRKEGQNVTLSCEQNLNHDAMYWYRQDPGQGLRLIYYSQIVNDFQKGDIAEGYSVSREKKESFPLTVTSAQKNPTAFYLCASSTGQGIHNEQFFGPGTRLTVL.

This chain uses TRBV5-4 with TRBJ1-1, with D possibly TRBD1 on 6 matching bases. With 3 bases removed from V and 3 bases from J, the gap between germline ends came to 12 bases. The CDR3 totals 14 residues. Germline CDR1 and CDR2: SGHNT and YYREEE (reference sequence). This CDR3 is CASSSGTRDTEAFF. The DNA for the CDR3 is TGTGCCAGCAGCTCGGGGACACGGGACACTGAAGCTTTCTTT.

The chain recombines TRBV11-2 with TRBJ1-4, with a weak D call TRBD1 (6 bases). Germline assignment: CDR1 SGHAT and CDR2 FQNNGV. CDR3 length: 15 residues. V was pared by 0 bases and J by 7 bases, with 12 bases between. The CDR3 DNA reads TGTGCCAGCAGCTTAGACCAGGGGATAAGTGAAAAACTGTTTTTT. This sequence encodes CASSLDQGISEKLFF.

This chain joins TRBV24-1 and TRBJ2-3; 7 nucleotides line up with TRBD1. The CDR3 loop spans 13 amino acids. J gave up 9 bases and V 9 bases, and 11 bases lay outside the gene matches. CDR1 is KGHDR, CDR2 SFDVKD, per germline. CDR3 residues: CATAVQSGGTQYF. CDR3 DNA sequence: TGTGCCACCGCAGTGCAGTCAGGGGGAACGCAGTATTTT.

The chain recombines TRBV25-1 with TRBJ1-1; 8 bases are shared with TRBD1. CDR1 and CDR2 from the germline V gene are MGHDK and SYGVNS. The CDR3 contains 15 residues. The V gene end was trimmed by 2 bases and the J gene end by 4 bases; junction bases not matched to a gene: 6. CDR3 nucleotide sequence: TGTGCCAGCAGTGAAGGCGGTACAGGGGGCACTGAAGCTTTCTTT. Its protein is CASSEGGTGGTEAFF.

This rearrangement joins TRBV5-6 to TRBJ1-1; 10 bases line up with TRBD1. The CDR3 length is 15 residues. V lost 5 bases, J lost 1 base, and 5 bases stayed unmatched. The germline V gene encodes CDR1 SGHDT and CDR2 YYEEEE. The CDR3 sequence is CASRGTGDGNTEAFF. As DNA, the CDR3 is TGTGCCAGCAGGGGGACAGGGGATGGGAACACTGAAGCTTTCTTT.

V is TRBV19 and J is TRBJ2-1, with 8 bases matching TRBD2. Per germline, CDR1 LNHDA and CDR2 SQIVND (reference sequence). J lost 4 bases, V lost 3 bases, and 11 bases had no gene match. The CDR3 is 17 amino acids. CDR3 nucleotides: TGTGCCAGTAGTATTGGTGGTGGCGGGGGGCGATACAATGAGCAGTTCTTC. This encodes CASSIGGGGGRYNEQFF.

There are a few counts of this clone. The CDR3 spells CASSMGTGSSFYNSPLHF. Written as DNA, the CDR3 is TGTGCCAGTAGTATGGGGACAGGCTCATCCTTTTATAATTCACCCCTCCACTTT. J is TRBJ1-6 and V is TRBV19; 8 nucleotides align to TRBD1. The germline CDR1 and CDR2 sequences are LNHDA and SQIVND (reference sequence). V gave up 3 bases and J gave up 4 bases; unmatched junction bases: 11. This CDR3 is 18 amino acids long. The full variable domain, completed using reference TRBV19 and TRBJ1-6, is DGGITQSPKYLFRKEGQNVTLSCEQNLNHDAMYWYRQDPGQGLRLIYYSQIVNDFQKGDIAEGYSVSREKKESFPLTVTSAQKNPTAFYLCASSMGTGSSFYNSPLHFGNGTRLTVT.

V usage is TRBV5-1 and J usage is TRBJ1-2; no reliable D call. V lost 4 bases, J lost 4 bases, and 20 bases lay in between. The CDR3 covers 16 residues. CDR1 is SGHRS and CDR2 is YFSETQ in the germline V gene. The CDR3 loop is CASSPRPRGDPYGYTF. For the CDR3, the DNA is TGCGCCAGCAGCCCCAGGCCTCGGGGAGATCCCTATGGCTACACCTTC.

CDR3 sequence reads: CASSLDMNQPQHF. Here the CDR3 DNA reads TGCGCCAGCAGCCTCGACATGAATCAGCCCCAGCATTTT. V usage is TRBV5-1 and J usage is TRBJ1-5; D not certain. The germline V and J ends were trimmed by 4 bases and 4 bases, with 9 bases remaining between them. The germline V gene has CDR1 SGHRS and CDR2 YFSETQ. The CDR3 has 13 residues. Using reference TRBV5-1 and TRBJ1-5 for the parts outside the CDR3, the full variable domain is KAGVTQTPRYLIKTRGQQVTLSCSPISGHRSVSWYQQTPGQGLQFLFEYFSETQRNKGNFPGRFSGRQFSNSRSEMNVSTLELGDSALYLCASSLDMNQPQHFGDGTRLSIL.

CDR3 DNA sequence: TGTGCCAGCAGTGAATGGGGGACTGATCTTAACTATGGCTACACCTTC. Encoded protein: CASSEWGTDLNYGYTF. The J gene is TRBJ1-2, the V gene TRBV25-1; weak D call: TRBD1 (5 bases). This CDR3 has 16 amino acids. Per germline, CDR1 MGHDK and CDR2 SYGVNS. V lost 1 base and J 1 base, leaving 13 bases between the germline ends.

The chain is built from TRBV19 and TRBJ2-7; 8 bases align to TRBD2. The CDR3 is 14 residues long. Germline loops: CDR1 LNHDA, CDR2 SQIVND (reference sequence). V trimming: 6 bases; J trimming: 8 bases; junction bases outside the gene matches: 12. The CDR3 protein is CASSQTGTSDKQYV. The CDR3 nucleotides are TGTGCCAGTAGCCAGACCGGGACTAGTGATAAGCAGTACGTC.

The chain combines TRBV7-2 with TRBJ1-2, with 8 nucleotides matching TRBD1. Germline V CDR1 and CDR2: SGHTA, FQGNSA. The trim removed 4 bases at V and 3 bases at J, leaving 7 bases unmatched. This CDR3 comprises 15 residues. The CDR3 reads CASSSIRDRYYGYTF. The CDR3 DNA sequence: TGTGCCAGCAGCTCGATCCGGGACAGGTACTATGGCTACACCTTC.

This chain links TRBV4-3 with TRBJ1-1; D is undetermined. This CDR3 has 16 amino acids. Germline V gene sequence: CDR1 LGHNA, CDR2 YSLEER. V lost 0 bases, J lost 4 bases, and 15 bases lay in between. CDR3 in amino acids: CASSQDLIGVGTEAFF. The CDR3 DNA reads TGCGCCAGCAGCCAAGACCTAATCGGGGTGGGCACTGAAGCTTTCTTT.